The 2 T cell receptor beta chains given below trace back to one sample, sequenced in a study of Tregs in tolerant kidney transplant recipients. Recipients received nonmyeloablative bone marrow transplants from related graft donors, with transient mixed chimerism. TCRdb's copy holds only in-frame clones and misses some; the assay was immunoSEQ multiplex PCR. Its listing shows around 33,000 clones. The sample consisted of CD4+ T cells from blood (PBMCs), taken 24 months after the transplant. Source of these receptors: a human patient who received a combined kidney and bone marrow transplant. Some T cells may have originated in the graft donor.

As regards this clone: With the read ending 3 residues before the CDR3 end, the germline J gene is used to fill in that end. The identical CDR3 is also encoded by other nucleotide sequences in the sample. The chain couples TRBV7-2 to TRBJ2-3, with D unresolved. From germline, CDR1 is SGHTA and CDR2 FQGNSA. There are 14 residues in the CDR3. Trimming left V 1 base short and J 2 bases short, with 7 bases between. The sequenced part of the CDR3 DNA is TGTGCCAGCAGCTTAGGCAGGAACACAGATACG. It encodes CASSLGRNTDT. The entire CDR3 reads CASSLGRNTDTQYF.

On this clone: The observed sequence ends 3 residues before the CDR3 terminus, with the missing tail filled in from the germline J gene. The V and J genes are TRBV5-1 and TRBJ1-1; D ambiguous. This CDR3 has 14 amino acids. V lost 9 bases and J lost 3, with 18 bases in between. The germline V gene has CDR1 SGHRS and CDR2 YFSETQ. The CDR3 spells CATTPRGGDTEAFF. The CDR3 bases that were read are TGCGCCACCACACCCCGGGGAGGAGACACTGAA.